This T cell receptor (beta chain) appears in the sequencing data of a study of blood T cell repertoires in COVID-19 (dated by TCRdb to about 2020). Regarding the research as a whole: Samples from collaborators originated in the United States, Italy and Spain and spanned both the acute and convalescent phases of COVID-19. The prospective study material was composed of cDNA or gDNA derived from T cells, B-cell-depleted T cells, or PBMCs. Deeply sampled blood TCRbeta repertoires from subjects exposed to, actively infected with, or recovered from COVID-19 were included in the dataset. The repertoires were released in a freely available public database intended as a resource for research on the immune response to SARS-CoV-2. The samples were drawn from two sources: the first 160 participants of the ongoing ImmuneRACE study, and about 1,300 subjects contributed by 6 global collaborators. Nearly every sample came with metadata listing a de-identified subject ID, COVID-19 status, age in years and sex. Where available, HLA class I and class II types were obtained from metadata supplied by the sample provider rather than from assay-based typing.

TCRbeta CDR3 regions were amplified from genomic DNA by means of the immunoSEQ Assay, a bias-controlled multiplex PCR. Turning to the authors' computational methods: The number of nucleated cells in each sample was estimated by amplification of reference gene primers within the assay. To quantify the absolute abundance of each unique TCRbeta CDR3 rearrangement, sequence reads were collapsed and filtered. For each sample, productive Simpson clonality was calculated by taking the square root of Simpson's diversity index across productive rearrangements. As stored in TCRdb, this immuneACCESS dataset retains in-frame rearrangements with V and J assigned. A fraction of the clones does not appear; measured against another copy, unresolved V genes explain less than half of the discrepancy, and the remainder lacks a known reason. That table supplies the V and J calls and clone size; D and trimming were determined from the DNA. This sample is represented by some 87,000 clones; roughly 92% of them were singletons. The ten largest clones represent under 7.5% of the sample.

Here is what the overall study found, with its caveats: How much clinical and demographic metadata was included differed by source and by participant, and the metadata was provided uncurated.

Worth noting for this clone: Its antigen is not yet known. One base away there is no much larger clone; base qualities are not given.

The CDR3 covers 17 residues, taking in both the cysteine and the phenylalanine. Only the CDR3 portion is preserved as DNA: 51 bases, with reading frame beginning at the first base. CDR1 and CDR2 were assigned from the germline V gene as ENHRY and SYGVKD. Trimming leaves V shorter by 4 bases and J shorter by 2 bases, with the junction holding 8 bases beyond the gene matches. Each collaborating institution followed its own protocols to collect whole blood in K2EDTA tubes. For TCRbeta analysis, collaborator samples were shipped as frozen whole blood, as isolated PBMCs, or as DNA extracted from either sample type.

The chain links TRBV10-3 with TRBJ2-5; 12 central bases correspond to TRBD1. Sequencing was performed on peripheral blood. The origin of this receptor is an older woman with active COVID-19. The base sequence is TGTGCCATCAGTGTTAACCGGGACAGGGGGCCTCAAGAGACCCAGTACTTC. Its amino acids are CAISVNRDRGPQETQYF.